The 8 T cell receptor beta chains presented below share a single source sample, sequenced in a study of T cell repertoires in cytomegalovirus infection. Their specific antigens are unknown. TCRdb re-called the reads with MiXCR, one entry per CDR3 protein. The sample consists of approximately 500,000 distinct CDR3 sequences, around a third of them appearing once. The sequences come from cultured PBMCs, collected from culture after CMV antigen stimulation. The receptors come from a human donor in good health (CMV status not recorded). Some clones in this sample may be carry-over from other donors' samples.

The chain uses TRBV19 and TRBJ1-2; 7 bases agree with TRBD1. This CDR3 has 16 residues. The junction had 10 bases not matched to a gene; V was cut back by 4 bases and J by 2 bases. Germline CDR1 is LNHDA and CDR2 is SQIVND (reference sequence). This chain's CDR3 is CASSRRQGDANYGYTF. The DNA for the CDR3 is TGTGCCAGTAGTAGAAGACAGGGCGACGCCAACTATGGCTACACCTTC.

The V call is TRBV10-3, the J call TRBJ2-1; D might be TRBD2 (5 bases). Per germline, CDR1 ENHRY and CDR2 SYGVKD. This CDR3 is built from 16 residues. Trimming removed 4 bases from V and 7 bases from J, with 20 bases in between. DNA for the CDR3: TGTGCCATCAGTGTCAACCTGCGGTCCCAGCGGAATGAGCAGTTCTTC. It codes for CAISVNLRSQRNEQFF.

In this sample, this clonotype turned up a few times. This chain links TRBV28 with TRBJ2-1, with D hard to call. Per germline, CDR1 MDHEN and CDR2 SYDVKM. V was clipped by 3 bases and J by 0 bases, with 9 bases between them. CDR3 length: 15 amino acids. The CDR3 sequence: CASSFLAYSYNEQFF. The CDR3 region has the DNA TGTGCCAGCAGTTTCTTGGCTTACTCCTACAATGAGCAGTTCTTC. Based on the CDR3 plus reference TRBV28 and TRBJ2-1, the full variable domain is DVKVTQSSRYLVKRTGEKVFLECVQDMDHENMFWYRQDPGLGLRLIYFSYDVKMKEKGDIPEGYSVSREKKERFSLILESASTNQTSMYLCASSFLAYSYNEQFFGPGTRLTVL.

The chain carries TRBV7-6 and TRBJ1-6; weak D call: TRBD1 (5 bases). Per the germline V gene, CDR1 is SGHVS and CDR2 is FNYEAQ. The CDR3 has 14 amino acids. The V gene lost 5 bases and the J gene lost 10 bases, with 15 bases spanning the gap. As DNA, the CDR3 is TGTGCCAGCAGCGGGGGTGAGGCGGGATCACCCCTCCACTTT. Translating gives CASSGGEAGSPLHF.

In DNA, the CDR3 is TGCGCCAGCAGCCAAGTTTGGGAATATAGCAATCAGCCCCAGCATTTT. As protein: CASSQVWEYSNQPQHF. V usage is TRBV4-1 and J usage is TRBJ1-5, with unresolved D. Germline loops: CDR1 MGHRA, CDR2 YSYEKL. This CDR3 is 16 amino acids long. V was trimmed by 1 base and J by 0 bases, leaving 10 bases between them.

The V gene is TRBV29-1, the J gene TRBJ2-1; no clear D. Trimming cost V 7 bases and J 9 bases, with 19 bases left between them. Germline V gives CDR1 SQVTM, CDR2 ANQGSEA. CDR3 size: 13 residues. In DNA, the CDR3 is TGCAGCGCTGCCGAGTCGAGCTTGGGTGAGCAGTTCTTC. Protein: CSAAESSLGEQFF.

This clonotype was counted between two and nine times. The chain is built from TRBV7-6 and TRBJ2-5; 7 bases are a match to TRBD1. V dropped 5 bases and J dropped 5; count of bases not matched to a gene: 11. The germline gives CDR1 SGHVS, CDR2 FNYEAQ. The CDR3 sequence is 15 residues long. The CDR3: CASSPQGSEWETQYF. CDR3 DNA sequence: TGTGCCAGCAGCCCACAGGGGAGCGAGTGGGAGACCCAGTACTTC. The full variable domain, its missing parts supplied by reference TRBV7-6 and TRBJ2-5, is GAGVSQSPRYKVTKRGQDVALRCDPISGHVSLYWYRQALGQGPEFLTYFNYEAQQDKSGLPNDRFSAERPEGSISTLTIQRTEQRDSAMYRCASSPQGSEWETQYFGPGTRLLVL.

This clonotype appeared a few times. V gene TRBV10-3 combines with J gene TRBJ2-1; D is unclear. Trimming removed 0 bases at V and 6 bases at J, with 6 bases between. Per the germline V gene, CDR1 is ENHRY and CDR2 is SYGVKD. The CDR3 extends over 13 amino acids. The CDR3 region is CAISESLSNEQFF. The CDR3 DNA reads TGTGCCATCAGTGAGTCGTTGAGCAATGAGCAGTTCTTC.